The present T cell receptor (beta chain) was sequenced within a study of CD8 T cells in Susac syndrome. With random hexamers, reverse transcription was performed on about 0.5 to 1 ug of RNA. TCRdb fed the immunoSEQ multiplex PCR reads into MiXCR, producing one record per CDR3 protein. The table records 84,000 or so distinct CDR3 sequences, more than 85% of them present only once. Trimming left V 4 bases short and J 7 bases short, with 9 bases between. CDR1 SGHRS and CDR2 YFSETQ come from the germline V gene. This CDR3 is 11 amino acids long. Sequenced material: CD8+ T cells from PBMCs. The sequence was collected from a human donor with Susac syndrome. The chain is built from TRBV5-1 and TRBJ2-7; D gene unclear. CDR3 residues: CASSPGMEQYF. The CDR3 bases are TGCGCCAGCAGCCCTGGTATGGAGCAGTACTTC.